The clone carrying this T cell receptor (beta chain) came up a few times. Healthy individuals who donated bone marrow served as the donors. This sample was included in a study of cytomegalovirus exposure and HLA in healthy donors. The PCR employed 60 Vbeta primers together with 13 Jbeta primers. Clones were sequenced by immunoSEQ multiplex PCR, and TCRdb holds only the in-frame ones, with some missing. The sample includes approximately 160,000 clones, around 78% seen only once; the top ten take under 9%. The V end lost 0 bases, the J end lost 4 bases, and 8 bases lay between the germline ends. Germline V lookup: CDR1 SGHTA, CDR2 FQGNSA. The CDR3 has 14 amino acids.

Sequenced material: PBMCs. The chain combines TRBV7-2 with TRBJ2-3, with D unclear. This sequence was found in a woman between 35 and 50 years old in good health and CMV-seropositive. For the CDR3, the DNA is TGTGCCAGCAGCTTAGCGACACGACCAGATACGCAGTATTTT. Its protein product is CASSLATRPDTQYF.